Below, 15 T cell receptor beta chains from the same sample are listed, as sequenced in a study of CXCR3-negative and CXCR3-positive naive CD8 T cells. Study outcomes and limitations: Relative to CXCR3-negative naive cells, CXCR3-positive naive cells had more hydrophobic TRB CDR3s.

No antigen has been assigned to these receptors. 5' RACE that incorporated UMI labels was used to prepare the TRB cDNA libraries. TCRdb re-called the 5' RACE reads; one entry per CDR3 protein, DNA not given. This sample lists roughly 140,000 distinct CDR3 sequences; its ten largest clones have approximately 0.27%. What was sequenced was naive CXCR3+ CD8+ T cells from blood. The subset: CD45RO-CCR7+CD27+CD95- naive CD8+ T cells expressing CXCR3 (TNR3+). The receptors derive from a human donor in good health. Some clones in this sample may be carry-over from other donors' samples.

The CDR3 spells CASSLTPTYWSYTF. The chain joins TRBV11-2 to TRBJ1-2. Germline assignment: CDR1 SGHAT and CDR2 FQNNGV. This CDR3 is built from 14 residues.

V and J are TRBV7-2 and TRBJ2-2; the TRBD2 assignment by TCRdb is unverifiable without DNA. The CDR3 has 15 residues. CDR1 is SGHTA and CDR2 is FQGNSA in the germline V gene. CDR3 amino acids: CASSLVLLGTGELFF.

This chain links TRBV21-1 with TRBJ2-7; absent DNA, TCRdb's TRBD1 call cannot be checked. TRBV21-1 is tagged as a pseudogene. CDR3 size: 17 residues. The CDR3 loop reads CASSKGFPEDTIYEQYF.

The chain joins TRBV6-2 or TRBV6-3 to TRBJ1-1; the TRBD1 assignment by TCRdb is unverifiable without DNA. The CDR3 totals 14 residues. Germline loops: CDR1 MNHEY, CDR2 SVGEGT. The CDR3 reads CASSMITGSTEAFF.

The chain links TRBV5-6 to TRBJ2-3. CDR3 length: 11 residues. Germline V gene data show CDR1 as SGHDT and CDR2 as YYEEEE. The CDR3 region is CASSFGNTQYF.

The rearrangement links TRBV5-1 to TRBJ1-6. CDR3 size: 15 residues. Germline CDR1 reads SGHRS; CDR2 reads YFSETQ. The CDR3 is CASDGGRPYNSPLHF.

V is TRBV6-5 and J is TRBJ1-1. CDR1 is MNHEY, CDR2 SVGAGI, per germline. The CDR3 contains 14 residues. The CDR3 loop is CASSYTGSTTEAFF.

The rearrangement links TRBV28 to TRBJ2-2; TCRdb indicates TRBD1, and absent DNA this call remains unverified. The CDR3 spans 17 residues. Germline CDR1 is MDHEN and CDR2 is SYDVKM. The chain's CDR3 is CASSQIWTGSNTGELFF.

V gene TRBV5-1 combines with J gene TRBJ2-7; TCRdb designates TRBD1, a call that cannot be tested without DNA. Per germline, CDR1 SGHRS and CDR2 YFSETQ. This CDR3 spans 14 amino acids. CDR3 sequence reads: CASSPLDGTDEQYF.

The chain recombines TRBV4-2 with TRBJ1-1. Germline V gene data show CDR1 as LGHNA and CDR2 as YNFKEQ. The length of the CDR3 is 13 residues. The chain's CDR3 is CASSQATSTEAFF.

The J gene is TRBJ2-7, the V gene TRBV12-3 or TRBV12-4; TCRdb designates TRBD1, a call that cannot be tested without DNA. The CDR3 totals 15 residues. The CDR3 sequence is CASAVAGESPYEQYF.

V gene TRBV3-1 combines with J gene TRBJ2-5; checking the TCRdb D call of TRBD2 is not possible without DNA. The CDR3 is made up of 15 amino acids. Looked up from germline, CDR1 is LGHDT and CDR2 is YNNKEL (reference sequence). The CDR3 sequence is CASSQESGSLETQYF.

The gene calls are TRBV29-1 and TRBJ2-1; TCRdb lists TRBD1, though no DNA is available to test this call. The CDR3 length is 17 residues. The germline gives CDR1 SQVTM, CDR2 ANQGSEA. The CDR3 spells CSVEGEYSSALYNEQFF.

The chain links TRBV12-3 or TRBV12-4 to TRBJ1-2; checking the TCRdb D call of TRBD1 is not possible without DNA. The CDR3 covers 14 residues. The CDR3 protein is CASSFSEGECGYTF.

This CDR3 reads CASSRSSGANVLTF. The chain is built from TRBV7-7 and TRBJ2-6. The CDR3 totals 14 residues. Germline V CDR1 and CDR2: SSHAT, FNYEAQ (reference sequence).